This TCR beta chain derives from a study of PD-L1 blockade in urothelial cancer. Study details: Each participant's history included 0 to 3 prior chemotherapy regimens. Blood samples had a median of roughly 140,000 T cells.

Assay used: immunoSEQ multiplex PCR; TCRdb lists only in-frame clones, some missing. The sample carries roughly 87,000 clones, 89% recorded once. This clone was seen only once. Time point noted: pretreatment peripheral blood. Per the germline V gene, CDR1 is LNHDA and CDR2 is SQIVND (reference sequence). The CDR3 extends over 15 amino acids. The junction had 9 bases not matched to a gene; V was cut back by 3 bases and J by 5 bases. V usage is TRBV19 and J usage is TRBJ1-1; 7 bases map to TRBD1. This material consisted of PBMCs, taken around atezolizumab (anti-PD-L1) treatment. This TCR was recovered from a woman of 80 years or more with urothelial cancer. The CDR3 region has the DNA TGTGCCAGTAGTATGGTTCGAGGGGGCGGGACTGAAGCTTTCTTT. Translating it yields CASSMVRGGGTEAFF.